These 15 T cell receptor beta chains share one sample of origin, sequenced in a study of blood T cell repertoires in COVID-19. Here immunoSEQ multiplex PCR was the method, and the copy in TCRdb shows in-frame clones only, minus some. The table lists approximately 530,000 clones, approximately 91% of them singletons. The sequencing input was peripheral blood. These receptors were obtained from a woman aged 50 to 65 with COVID-19, enrolled during active disease.

J is TRBJ1-5 and V is TRBV5-6, with 10 bases aligning to TRBD1. The V gene's germline CDR1 is SGHDT and CDR2 YYEEEE. Trimming cost V 4 bases and J 10 bases; bases outside gene matches: 11. This CDR3 is 15 amino acids long. This chain's CDR3 is CASSAAGTGVFPQHF. The CDR3 nucleotides read TGTGCCAGCAGCGCCGCCGGGACAGGGGTTTTCCCCCAGCATTTT.

The chain is built from TRBV9 and TRBJ1-5; perhaps TRBD1 as D (5 bases). This CDR3 contains 14 residues. In germline, CDR1 is SGDLS, CDR2 YYNGEE. The germline V and J ends were trimmed by 4 bases and 6 bases, with 14 bases remaining between them. The CDR3 DNA reads as TGTGCCAGCAGCCCGGGGGTAGGAGGTCAGCCCCAGCATTTT. This gives the protein CASSPGVGGQPQHF.

The chain has TRBV19 and TRBJ2-7, with D perhaps matching TRBD2 (6 bases). Germline CDR1 LNHDA, CDR2 SQIVND (reference sequence). Trimming pared 6 bases from V and 2 bases from J, leaving 11 bases between. The CDR3 extends over 13 amino acids. Here the CDR3 reads CASRRLGTYEQYF. DNA for the CDR3: TGTGCCAGTAGAAGACTAGGCACCTACGAGCAGTACTTC.

V and J are TRBV5-1 and TRBJ2-2; D not resolved. This CDR3 has 15 amino acids. V lost 0 bases to trimming and J lost 2 bases, with 8 bases between them. Germline lookup yields CDR1 SGHRS and CDR2 YFSETQ. DNA for the CDR3: TGCGCCAGCAGCTTGGTTAACAGCAACACCGGGGAGCTGTTTTTT. This translates into CASSLVNSNTGELFF.

The V call is TRBV2, the J call TRBJ1-2; 10 nucleotides line up with TRBD1. V shed 2 bases and J 6 bases; nucleotides not matched to a gene: 9. Looked up from germline, CDR1 is SNHLY and CDR2 is FYNNEI. The CDR3 length is 16 residues. CDR3 in amino acids: CASSELGQGEKDGYTF. In nucleotides, the CDR3 is TGTGCCAGCAGTGAACTAGGACAGGGGGAAAAGGATGGCTACACCTTC.

This clone was counted between two and nine times. The rearrangement links TRBV5-1 to TRBJ2-7; 8 nucleotides align to TRBD1. Germline V gene lookup returns CDR1 SGHRS and CDR2 YFSETQ. This CDR3 has 17 amino acids. After removal of 3 bases from V and 1 base from J, the junction contained 12 bases not matched to a gene. CDR3 sequence (DNA): TGCGCCAGCAGCTCCCCCCCGGGACAGGACTTTTCCTACGAGCAGTACTTC. This sequence encodes CASSSPPGQDFSYEQYF. The full variable domain, rest sourced from reference TRBV5-1 and TRBJ2-7, is KAGVTQTPRYLIKTRGQQVTLSCSPISGHRSVSWYQQTPGQGLQFLFEYFSETQRNKGNFPGRFSGRQFSNSRSEMNVSTLELGDSALYLCASSSPPGQDFSYEQYFGPGTRLTVT.

V gene TRBV27 combines with J gene TRBJ2-7; TRBD1 aligns across 8 bases. Germline V gene lookup returns CDR1 MNHEY and CDR2 SMNVEV (reference sequence). This CDR3 has 16 amino acids. The V segment lost 3 bases and the J segment 4 bases; nucleotides outside the gene matches: 11. The CDR3 bases are TGTGCCAGCAGTTTCACTCTAAGGACAGGGATTTACGAGCAGTACTTC. Its protein is CASSFTLRTGIYEQYF.

V usage is TRBV7-3 and J usage is TRBJ1-1; D is unresolved. CDR1 is SGHTA, CDR2 FQGTGA, per germline. The CDR3 consists of 15 residues. V dropped 1 base and J dropped 5 bases, with 14 bases sitting between them. The CDR3 loop is CASSLSSERSTEAFF. CDR3 DNA sequence: TGTGCCAGCAGCTTAAGCTCGGAGAGGTCGACTGAAGCTTTCTTT. Looking up the rest from reference TRBV7-3 and TRBJ1-1 gives the full variable domain: GAGVSQTPSNKVTEKGKYVELRCDPISGHTALYWYRQSLGQGPEFLIYFQGTGAADDSGLPNDRFFAVRPEGSVSTLKIQRTERGDSAVYLCASSLSSERSTEAFFGQGTRLTVV.

The chain carries TRBV9 and TRBJ2-6; D perhaps matches TRBD2 (5 bases). The CDR3 extends over 17 amino acids. The V end lost 3 bases, the J end lost 4 bases, and 17 bases lay between the germline ends. Looked up from germline, CDR1 is SGDLS and CDR2 is YYNGEE. CDR3: CASSARTDSGGANVLTF. The CDR3 DNA reads as TGTGCCAGCAGCGCCCGGACGGATTCGGGAGGGGCCAACGTCCTGACTTTC.

The CDR3: CASSRPDSLAYEAFF. The CDR3 nucleotides are TGTGCCAGCTCACGGCCGGACAGTCTGGCGTACGAAGCTTTCTTT. The chain has TRBV18 and TRBJ1-1; perhaps TRBD1 as D (6 bases). Trimming took off 4 bases at V and 8 bases at J, with 20 bases between the two ends. The CDR3 has 15 residues. Germline values: CDR1 KGHSH, CDR2 LQKENI.

The chain is built from TRBV19 and TRBJ2-7, with D possibly being TRBD1 (7 bases). V lost 6 bases to trimming and J lost 5 bases, with 17 bases between them. CDR3 size: 14 residues. Germline assignment: CDR1 LNHDA and CDR2 SQIVND (reference sequence). The CDR3 region is CASSHRQGGDEQYF. CDR3 DNA: TGTGCCAGTAGCCATAGACAGGGAGGCGACGAGCAGTACTTC.

The table lists this clone with a few counts. The chain has TRBV5-6 and TRBJ1-2, with 10 positions matching TRBD1. The CDR3 consists of 15 residues. J lost 5 bases, V lost 0 bases, and 4 bases had no gene match. CDR1 and CDR2 (germline): SGHDT, YYEEEE. CDR3 in DNA: TGTGCCAGCAGCTTGGCCGGGACAGGGGCTTATGGCTACACCTTC. Amino acid sequence: CASSLAGTGAYGYTF.

This clone was seen a handful of times. In DNA, the CDR3 is TGTGCCAGCAGTCACCCCGCGGGTAGTGCTAAAAATGAAAAACTGTTTTTT. Amino acid sequence: CASSHPAGSAKNEKLFF. V gene TRBV28 combines with J gene TRBJ1-4; no definite D call. The CDR3 is 17 residues long. CDR1 is MDHEN and CDR2 is SYDVKM in the germline V gene. V gave up 5 bases and J gave up 5 bases, with 21 bases separating them.

V gene TRBV19 combines with J gene TRBJ1-1; D call uncertain. CDR1 is LNHDA, CDR2 SQIVND, per germline (reference sequence). Trimming stripped 11 bases from V and 0 bases from J, with 13 bases between. This CDR3 has 13 amino acids. The CDR3 sequence is CASREYLNTEAFF. The CDR3 region has the DNA TGTGCCTCCCGGGAGTATTTGAACACTGAAGCTTTCTTT.

The gene calls are TRBV19 and TRBJ1-1; tentatively, D is TRBD1 (6 bases). V lost 5 bases, J lost 7 bases, and 17 bases lay in between. The length of the CDR3 is 14 residues. Germline V gene data show CDR1 as LNHDA and CDR2 as SQIVND (reference sequence). The CDR3 DNA follows: TGTGCCAGTAGTCCACGAGGAGGGGGGGGTGAAGCTTTCTTT. Encoded protein: CASSPRGGGGEAFF.